This section outlines one TCR beta chain sequence together with its context. Antigen: not known. The study ran the assay at deep level. TCRdb keeps only in-frame clones here, not all; method: immunoSEQ multiplex PCR. The sample consists of 800,000 or so clones, about 96% of them appearing once. The length of the CDR3 is 15 residues. From germline, CDR1 is SGHKS and CDR2 YYEKEE (reference sequence). The V segment lost 5 bases and the J segment 0 bases; nucleotides outside the gene matches: 7. Positively selected for CCR7, the CD45RO-negative cells used as naive CD8 cells excluded terminally differentiated effector memory CD45RA+ cells. These data originate in a study of shared clonotypes between healthy human individuals. Study-wide findings and caveats: For naive CD4 cells, around 5% of clonotypes were shared across a few donors. A reduction in generation probabilities was seen for non-shared clonotypes relative to those shared by all four donors.

This TCR was sampled from a man aged 25 to 40 in good health. The chain recombines TRBV5-5 with TRBJ2-7; 8 nucleotides agree with TRBD1. The sequencing input was naive CD8+ T cells sorted from blood. CDR3 in amino acids: CASSPGGSFSYEQYF. Written as DNA, the CDR3 is TGTGCCAGCAGTCCAGGGGGCTCCTTCTCCTACGAGCAGTACTTC.